A selection of T cell receptor beta chains follows, all from one sample in a study of OX40 agonist ivuxolimab in advanced cancers. Some clones are missing from TCRdb's copy, which holds only in-frame ones; the method was immunoSEQ multiplex PCR. The repertoire holds some 50,000 clones, with approximately 83% as singletons. Sequenced here: CD4+ or CD8+ T cells sorted from blood, sampled in a trial of the OX40 agonist ivuxolimab. All receptors derive from an adult with an advanced solid tumor such as melanoma, head and neck, liver or kidney cancer. Both conserved end residues are part of each CDR3. A D gene is named only where the DNA matches it firmly. Size values are once, few and many counts, or a class for expanded clones, and some rows have none.

len: 13
d_gene: -
abundance: -
v_gene: TRBV19
j_gene: TRBJ2-1
CDR3nt: TGTGCCAGTAGTACATCGCAGGGTAATGAGCAGTTCTTC
CDR3aa: CASSTSQGNEQFF

len: 16
d_gene: TRBD2
abundance: -
v_gene: TRBV5-4
j_gene: TRBJ2-2
CDR3nt: TGTGCCAGCAGCACCTTCCTAGCGGGTTATACCGGGGAGCTGTTTTTT
CDR3aa: CASSTFLAGYTGELFF

len: 14
d_gene: TRBD1
abundance: few
v_gene: TRBV4-2
j_gene: TRBJ1-4
CDR3nt: TGTGCCAGCAGCGAGGGACAGGCGGGGGAAAAACTGTTTTTT
CDR3aa: CASSEGQAGEKLFF

len: 16
d_gene: -
abundance: -
v_gene: TRBV7-8
j_gene: TRBJ2-4
CDR3nt: TGTGCCAGCAGCCCTGGGAGCTTTCGGTCTAAAAACATTCAGTACTTC
CDR3aa: CASSPGSFRSKNIQYF

len: 11
d_gene: -
abundance: -
v_gene: TRBV18
j_gene: TRBJ2-5
CDR3nt: TGTGCCAGCTCCCCGGGAGAGACCCAGTACTTC
CDR3aa: CASSPGETQYF

len: 14
d_gene: TRBD2
abundance: -
v_gene: TRBV6-5
j_gene: TRBJ2-7
CDR3nt: TGTGCCAGCAGTGGACTAGCAGGGTCGGGCGAGCAGTACTTC
CDR3aa: CASSGLAGSGEQYF

len: 14
d_gene: -
abundance: -
v_gene: TRBV7-8
j_gene: TRBJ2-3
CDR3nt: TGTGCCAGCAGCCAAGGGCGGAGTGGGGATACGCAGTATTTT
CDR3aa: CASSQGRSGDTQYF

len: 14
d_gene: -
abundance: -
v_gene: TRBV5-5
j_gene: TRBJ1-4
CDR3nt: TGTGCCAGCAGCTTGGGACAGCCTAATGAAAAACTGTTTTTT
CDR3aa: CASSLGQPNEKLFF

len: 13
d_gene: -
abundance: -
v_gene: TRBV28
j_gene: TRBJ1-1
CDR3nt: TGTGCCAGCAGTTTAGCCCCCCCCACTGAAGCTTTCTTT
CDR3aa: CASSLAPPTEAFF

len: 22
d_gene: -
abundance: few
v_gene: TRBV27
j_gene: TRBJ1-1
CDR3nt: TGTGCCAGCAGTTCCCAACTACCCACTTACCACAGGAAGGGGGGGGAGAACACTGAAGCTTTCTTT
CDR3aa: CASSSQLPTYHRKGGENTEAFF

len: 13
d_gene: -
abundance: -
v_gene: TRBV5-4
j_gene: TRBJ1-6
CDR3nt: TGTGCCAGCAGGGGGCCGGAGAATTCACCCCTCCACTTT
CDR3aa: CASRGPENSPLHF

len: 16
d_gene: -
abundance: -
v_gene: TRBV2
j_gene: TRBJ1-1
CDR3nt: TGTGCCAGCAAACTGTACCCCCGGGGTCGGAGCACTGAAGCTTTCTTT
CDR3aa: CASKLYPRGRSTEAFF

len: 15
d_gene: TRBD1
abundance: -
v_gene: TRBV7-6
j_gene: TRBJ1-3
CDR3nt: TGTGCCAGCAGCCCAGGGACAGGGACTGGAAACACCATATATTTT
CDR3aa: CASSPGTGTGNTIYF

len: 13
d_gene: -
abundance: once
v_gene: TRBV29-1
j_gene: TRBJ1-1
CDR3nt: TGCAGCGTTCGGGACATAAAGGGCACTGAAGCTTTCTTT
CDR3aa: CSVRDIKGTEAFF

len: 13
d_gene: -
abundance: -
v_gene: TRBV6-1
j_gene: TRBJ1-6
CDR3nt: TGTGCCAGCAGTGAAGCCGGAGATTCACCCCTCCACTTT
CDR3aa: CASSEAGDSPLHF

len: 13
d_gene: -
abundance: -
v_gene: TRBV7-9
j_gene: TRBJ2-7
CDR3nt: TGTGCCAGCAGCCTTATTAGTTCCTACGAGCAGTACTTC
CDR3aa: CASSLISSYEQYF

len: 15
d_gene: -
abundance: -
v_gene: TRBV6-1
j_gene: TRBJ2-5
CDR3nt: TGTGCCAGCAGTGGCCTGGAATTTCTTCAAGAGACCCAGTACTTC
CDR3aa: CASSGLEFLQETQYF

len: 15
d_gene: TRBD2
abundance: -
v_gene: TRBV7-8
j_gene: TRBJ2-2
CDR3nt: TGTGCCAGCAGCTTATCCACTAGCGGGACCGGGGAGCTGTTTTTT
CDR3aa: CASSLSTSGTGELFF

len: 15
d_gene: -
abundance: -
v_gene: TRBV4-1
j_gene: TRBJ1-1
CDR3nt: TGCGCCAGCAGTCAAGCTTCGTGGGGGAACACTGAAGCTTTCTTT
CDR3aa: CASSQASWGNTEAFF

len: 14
d_gene: -
abundance: -
v_gene: TRBV5-4
j_gene: TRBJ2-7
CDR3nt: TGTGCCAGCAGCTTGGAGCTGAACTCCTACGAGCAGTACTTC
CDR3aa: CASSLELNSYEQYF

len: 18
d_gene: -
abundance: -
v_gene: TRBV6-4
j_gene: TRBJ1-3
CDR3nt: TGTGCCAGCAGTGGCATCTTCCCAGGGGACCCGCGGGGAAACACCATATATTTT
CDR3aa: CASSGIFPGDPRGNTIYF

len: 12
d_gene: -
abundance: -
v_gene: TRBV10-1
j_gene: TRBJ2-7
CDR3nt: TGCGCCAGCAGTGAGAATTCCTACGAGCAGTACTTC
CDR3aa: CASSENSYEQYF

len: 16
d_gene: -
abundance: -
v_gene: TRBV27
j_gene: TRBJ2-7
CDR3nt: TGTGCCAGCAGGAAACAGGGTGGGAGGGATCCGTACGAGCAGTACTTC
CDR3aa: CASRKQGGRDPYEQYF

len: 14
d_gene: -
abundance: -
v_gene: TRBV27
j_gene: TRBJ2-2
CDR3nt: TGTGCCAGCAGTTTATACGGTCACGCCGGGGAGCTGTTTTTT
CDR3aa: CASSLYGHAGELFF

len: 15
d_gene: -
abundance: -
v_gene: TRBV10-3
j_gene: TRBJ1-1
CDR3nt: TGTGCCATCAGTGAGAGGGGGGGTTTCGGCACTGAAGCTTTCTTT
CDR3aa: CAISERGGFGTEAFF